This T cell receptor (beta chain) appears in the sequencing data of a study of T cell responses to AZD1222 COVID-19 vaccine. Overall study results and limits: Repertoires were collected only later (after the peak T cell response had occurred). Spike-specific TCRs gained breadth and depth after people received two AZD1222 doses. Baseline antibody screening turned up just six or seven seropositive AZD1222 recipients. Clonal diversity may have been underestimated, and the donors were mostly white British, with more females than males.

Clones were sequenced by immunoSEQ multiplex PCR, and TCRdb holds only the in-frame ones, with some missing. The sample lists around 110,000 clones; approximately 90% were seen once. This CDR3 region has 15 residues. Germline assignment: CDR1 MDHEN and CDR2 SYDVKM. V lost 3 bases, J lost 1 base, and 12 bases lay in between. About this clone: Its antigen is not identified.

This TCR derives from an adult who received the AZD1222 COVID-19 vaccine. The rearrangement links TRBV28 to TRBJ1-1; D is unclear. This specimen consisted of peripheral blood, obtained 28 days after the second AZD1222 dose. The CDR3 DNA reads TGTGCCAGCAGTTTCCTCTCCCCGAGGAACACTGAAGCTTTCTTT. It specifies CASSFLSPRNTEAFF.